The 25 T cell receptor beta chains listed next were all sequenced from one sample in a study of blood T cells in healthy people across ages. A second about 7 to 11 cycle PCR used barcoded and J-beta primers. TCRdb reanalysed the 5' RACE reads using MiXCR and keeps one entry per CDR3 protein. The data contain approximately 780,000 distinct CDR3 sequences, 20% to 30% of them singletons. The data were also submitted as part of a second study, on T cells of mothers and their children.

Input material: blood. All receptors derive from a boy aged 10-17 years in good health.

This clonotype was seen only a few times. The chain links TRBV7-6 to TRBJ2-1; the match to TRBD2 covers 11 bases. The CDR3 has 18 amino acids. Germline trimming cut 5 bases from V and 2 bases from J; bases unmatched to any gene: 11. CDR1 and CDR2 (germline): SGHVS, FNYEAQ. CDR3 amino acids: CASSPSASGGSPYNEQFF. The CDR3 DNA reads TGTGCCAGCAGCCCCTCGGCTAGCGGGGGGTCCCCCTACAATGAGCAGTTCTTC. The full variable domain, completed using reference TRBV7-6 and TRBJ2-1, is GAGVSQSPRYKVTKRGQDVALRCDPISGHVSLYWYRQALGQGPEFLTYFNYEAQQDKSGLPNDRFSAERPEGSISTLTIQRTEQRDSAMYRCASSPSASGGSPYNEQFFGPGTRLTVL.

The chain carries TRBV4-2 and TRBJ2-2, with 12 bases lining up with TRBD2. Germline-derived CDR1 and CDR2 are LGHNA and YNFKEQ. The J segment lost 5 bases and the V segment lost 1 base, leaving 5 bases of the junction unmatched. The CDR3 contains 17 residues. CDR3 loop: CASSQGLAGEYTGELFF. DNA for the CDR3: TGTGCCAGCAGCCAAGGACTAGCGGGGGAATATACCGGGGAGCTGTTTTTT.

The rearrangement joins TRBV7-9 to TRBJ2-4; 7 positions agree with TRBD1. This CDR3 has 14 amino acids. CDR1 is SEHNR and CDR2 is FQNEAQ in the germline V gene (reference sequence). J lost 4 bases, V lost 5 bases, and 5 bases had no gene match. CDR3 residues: CASSSGTVKNIQYF. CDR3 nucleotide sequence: TGTGCCAGCAGCAGTGGGACAGTAAAAAACATTCAGTACTTC. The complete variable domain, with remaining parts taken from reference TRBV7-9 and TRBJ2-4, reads DTGVSQNPRHKITKRGQNVTFRCDPISEHNRLYWYRQTLGQGPEFLTYFQNEAQLEKSRLLSDRFSAERPKGSFSTLEIQRTEQGDSAMYLCASSSGTVKNIQYFGAGTRLSVL.

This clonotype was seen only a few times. The CDR3 spells CASSPGGTGGSYEQYF. DNA for the CDR3: TGTGCCAGCAGCCCAGGGGGGACAGGGGGCTCCTACGAGCAGTACTTC. The chain has TRBV12-3 or TRBV12-4 and TRBJ2-5, with 11 bases identical to TRBD1. The J call may be in error: the DNA end matches TRBJ2-7 better. This CDR3 has 16 residues.

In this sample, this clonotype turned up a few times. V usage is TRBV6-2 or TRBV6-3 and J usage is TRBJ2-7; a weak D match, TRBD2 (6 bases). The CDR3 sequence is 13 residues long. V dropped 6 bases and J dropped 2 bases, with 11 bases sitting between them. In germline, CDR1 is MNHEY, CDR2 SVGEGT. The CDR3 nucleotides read TGTGCCAGCAGCCGGGAGAGAGCCTACGAGCAGTACTTC. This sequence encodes CASSRERAYEQYF.

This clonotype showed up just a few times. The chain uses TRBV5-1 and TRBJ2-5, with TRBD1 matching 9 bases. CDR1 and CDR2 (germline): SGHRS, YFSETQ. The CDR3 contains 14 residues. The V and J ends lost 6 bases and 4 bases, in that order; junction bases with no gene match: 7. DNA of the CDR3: TGCGCCAGCACGACAGGGGGTCGGGGAGAGACCCAGTACTTC. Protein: CASTTGGRGETQYF.

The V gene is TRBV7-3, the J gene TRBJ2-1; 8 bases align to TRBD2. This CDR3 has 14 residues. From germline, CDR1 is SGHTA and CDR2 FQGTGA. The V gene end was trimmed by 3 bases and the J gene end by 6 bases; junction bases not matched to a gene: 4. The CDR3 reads CASSFGGGTNEQFF. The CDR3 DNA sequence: TGTGCCAGCAGCTTCGGCGGGGGGACCAATGAGCAGTTCTTC. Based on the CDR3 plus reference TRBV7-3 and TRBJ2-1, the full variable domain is GAGVSQTPSNKVTEKGKYVELRCDPISGHTALYWYRQSLGQGPEFLIYFQGTGAADDSGLPNDRFFAVRPEGSVSTLKIQRTERGDSAVYLCASSFGGGTNEQFFGPGTRLTVL.

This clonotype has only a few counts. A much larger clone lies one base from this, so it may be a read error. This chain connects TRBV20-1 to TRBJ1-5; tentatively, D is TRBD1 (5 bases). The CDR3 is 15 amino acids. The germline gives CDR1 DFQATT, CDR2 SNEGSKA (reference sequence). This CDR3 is CNARDGAGESQPQHF. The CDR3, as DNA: TGCAATGCTAGAGATGGGGCGGGGGAAAGTCAGCCCCAGCATTTT.

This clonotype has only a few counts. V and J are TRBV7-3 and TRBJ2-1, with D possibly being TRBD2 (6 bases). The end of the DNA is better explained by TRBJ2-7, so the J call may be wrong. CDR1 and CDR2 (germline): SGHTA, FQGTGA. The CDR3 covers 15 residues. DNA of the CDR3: TGTGCCAGCAGCTTAACGGAGGGAGAGGGCTACGAGCAGTACTTC. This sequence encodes CASSLTEGEGYEQYF.

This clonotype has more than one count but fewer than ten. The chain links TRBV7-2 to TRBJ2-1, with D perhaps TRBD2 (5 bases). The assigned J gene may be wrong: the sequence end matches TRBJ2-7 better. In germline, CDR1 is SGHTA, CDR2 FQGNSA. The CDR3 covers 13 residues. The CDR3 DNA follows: TGTGCCAGCAGCTTACCTAGCACCTACGAGCAGTACTTC. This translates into CASSLPSTYEQYF.

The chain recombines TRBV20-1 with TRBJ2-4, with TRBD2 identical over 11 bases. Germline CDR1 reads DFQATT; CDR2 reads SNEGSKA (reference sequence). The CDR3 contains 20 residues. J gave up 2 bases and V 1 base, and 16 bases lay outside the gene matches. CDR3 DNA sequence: TGCAGTGCTAGAGGGTGGTTAACTAGCGGGGGCCCTAGGCCCAAAAACATTCAGTACTTC. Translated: CSARGWLTSGGPRPKNIQYF.

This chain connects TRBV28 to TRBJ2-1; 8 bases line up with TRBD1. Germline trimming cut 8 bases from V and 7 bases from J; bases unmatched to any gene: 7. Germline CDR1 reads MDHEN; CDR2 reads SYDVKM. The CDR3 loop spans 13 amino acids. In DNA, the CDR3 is TGTGCCAGCCTCGGACAGGGATGGAATGAGCAGTTCTTC. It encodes CASLGQGWNEQFF.

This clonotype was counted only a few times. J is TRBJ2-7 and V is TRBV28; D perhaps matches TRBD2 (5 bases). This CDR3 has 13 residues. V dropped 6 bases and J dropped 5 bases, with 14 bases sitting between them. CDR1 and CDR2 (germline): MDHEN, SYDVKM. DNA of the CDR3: TGTGCCAGCAGCCAAGGGAGAGAGCACGAGCAGTACTTC. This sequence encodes CASSQGREHEQYF.

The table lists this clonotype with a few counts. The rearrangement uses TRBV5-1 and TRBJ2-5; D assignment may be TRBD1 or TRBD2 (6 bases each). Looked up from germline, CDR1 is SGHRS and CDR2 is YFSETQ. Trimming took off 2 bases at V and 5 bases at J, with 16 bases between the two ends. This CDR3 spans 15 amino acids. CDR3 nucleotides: TGCGCCAGCAGCTTTGGTAAGGGGGGCTCGGAGACCCAGTACTTC. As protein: CASSFGKGGSETQYF.

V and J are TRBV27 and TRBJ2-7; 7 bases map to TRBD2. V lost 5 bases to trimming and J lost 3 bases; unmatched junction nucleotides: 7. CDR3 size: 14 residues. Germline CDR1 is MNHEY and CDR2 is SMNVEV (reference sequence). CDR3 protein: CASSRTGTNYEQYF. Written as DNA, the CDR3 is TGTGCCAGCAGTCGAACCGGGACTAACTACGAGCAGTACTTC.

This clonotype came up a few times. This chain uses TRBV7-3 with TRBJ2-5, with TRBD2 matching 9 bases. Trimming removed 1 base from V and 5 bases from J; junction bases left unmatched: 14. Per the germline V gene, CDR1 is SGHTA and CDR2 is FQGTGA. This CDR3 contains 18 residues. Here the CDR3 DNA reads TGTGCCAGCAGCTTAAGGAAGGGTAGCGGGGGCCGGGGGGAGACCCAGTACTTC. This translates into CASSLRKGSGGRGETQYF.

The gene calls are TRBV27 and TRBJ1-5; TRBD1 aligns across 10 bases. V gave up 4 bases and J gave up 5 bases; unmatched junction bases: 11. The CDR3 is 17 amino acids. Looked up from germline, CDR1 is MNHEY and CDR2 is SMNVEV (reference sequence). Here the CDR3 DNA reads TGTGCCAGCAGTTCCTATTCCCCCGGACAGGGGGATCAGCCCCAGCATTTT. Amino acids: CASSSYSPGQGDQPQHF.

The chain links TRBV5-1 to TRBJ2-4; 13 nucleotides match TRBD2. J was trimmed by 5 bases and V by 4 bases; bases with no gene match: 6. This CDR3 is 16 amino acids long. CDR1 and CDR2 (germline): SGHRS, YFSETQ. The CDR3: CASSPTSGGPQNIQYF. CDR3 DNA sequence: TGCGCCAGCAGCCCGACTAGCGGGGGGCCGCAAAACATTCAGTACTTC.

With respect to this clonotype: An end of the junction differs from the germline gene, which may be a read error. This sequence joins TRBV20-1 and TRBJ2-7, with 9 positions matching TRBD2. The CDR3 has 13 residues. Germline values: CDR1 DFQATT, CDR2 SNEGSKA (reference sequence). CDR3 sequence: CSARGAGGFERYF. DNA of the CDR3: TGCAGTGCTAGAGGAGCGGGGGGATTCGAGCGGTACTTC.

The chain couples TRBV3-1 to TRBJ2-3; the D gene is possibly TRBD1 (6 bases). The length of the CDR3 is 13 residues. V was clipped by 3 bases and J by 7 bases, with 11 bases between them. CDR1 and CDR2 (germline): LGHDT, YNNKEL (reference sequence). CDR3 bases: TGTGCCAGCAGCCAGGCAGGACAGAATACGCAGTATTTT. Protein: CASSQAGQNTQYF.

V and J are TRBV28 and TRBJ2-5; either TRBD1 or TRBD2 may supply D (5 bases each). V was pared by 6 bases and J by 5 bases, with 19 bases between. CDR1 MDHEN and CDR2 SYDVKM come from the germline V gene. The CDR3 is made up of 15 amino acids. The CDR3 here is CASRPSGRQRETQYF. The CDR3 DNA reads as TGTGCCAGCAGACCTTCGGGACGCCAACGGGAGACCCAGTACTTC.

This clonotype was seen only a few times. The CDR3 protein is CASSPSPEPSYNEQFF. In nucleotides, the CDR3 is TGTGCCAGCAGCCCATCTCCGGAGCCCTCCTACAATGAGCAGTTCTTC. The rearrangement uses TRBV3-1 and TRBJ2-1; D gene unclear. V lost 4 bases and J lost 0, with 13 bases in between. Germline CDR1 reads LGHDT; CDR2 reads YNNKEL (reference sequence). CDR3 length equals 16 residues.

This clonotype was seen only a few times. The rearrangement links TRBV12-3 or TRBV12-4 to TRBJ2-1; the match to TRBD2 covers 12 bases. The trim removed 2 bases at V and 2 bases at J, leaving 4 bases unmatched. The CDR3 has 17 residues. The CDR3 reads CASSLFPSGGAYNEQFF. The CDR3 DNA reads TGTGCCAGCAGTTTATTTCCTAGCGGGGGGGCCTACAATGAGCAGTTCTTC.

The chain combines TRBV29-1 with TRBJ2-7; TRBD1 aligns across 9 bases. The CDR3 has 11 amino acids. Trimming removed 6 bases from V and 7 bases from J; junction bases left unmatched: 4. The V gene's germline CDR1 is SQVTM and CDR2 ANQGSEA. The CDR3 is CSVPTGGEQYF. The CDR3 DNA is TGCAGCGTGCCGACAGGGGGAGAGCAGTACTTC.

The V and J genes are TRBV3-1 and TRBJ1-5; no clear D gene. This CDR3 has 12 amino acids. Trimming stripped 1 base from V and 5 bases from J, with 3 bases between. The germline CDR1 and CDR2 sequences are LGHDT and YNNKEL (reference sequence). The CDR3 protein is CASSQADQPQHF. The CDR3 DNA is TGTGCCAGCAGCCAAGCGGATCAGCCCCAGCATTTT.